This is a list of T cell receptor beta chains from one sample in a study of blood T cell repertoires in COVID-19. Data came from immunoSEQ multiplex PCR; TCRdb stores just in-frame clones and leaves some out. The sample lists about 440,000 clones, about 90% occurring once. The sequenced sample was PBMCs or T cells enriched from blood (not recorded which). Receptor source: a man between 18 and 29 years old who had recovered from COVID-19. Each CDR3 is given with its conserved first and last residue. Each record gives: CDR3 protein, D gene, J gene, V gene. A D gene is named only where the DNA matches it firmly.

cdr3_aa: CASSQQLLGVVKQEGSYEQYF
d_call: NA
j_call: TRBJ2-7
v_call: TRBV3-1/TRBV3-2

cdr3_aa: CASSRRAGGRDTQYF
d_call: TRBD2
j_call: TRBJ2-3
v_call: TRBV7-3

cdr3_aa: CASSLISGSSYNEQFF
d_call: TRBD2
j_call: TRBJ2-1
v_call: TRBV7-3

cdr3_aa: CASSLVRRNEQFF
d_call: NA
j_call: TRBJ2-1
v_call: TRBV12-3/TRBV12-4

cdr3_aa: CASSLVGQGMETQYF
d_call: TRBD1
j_call: TRBJ2-5
v_call: TRBV28

cdr3_aa: CASSETGAAETQYF
d_call: NA
j_call: TRBJ2-5
v_call: TRBV5-1

cdr3_aa: CASSSYGSYSNQPQHF
d_call: NA
j_call: TRBJ1-5
v_call: TRBV27

cdr3_aa: CASSRLPPFGNTIYF
d_call: NA
j_call: TRBJ1-3
v_call: TRBV6-5

cdr3_aa: CASLEQGRDSTEAFF
d_call: NA
j_call: TRBJ1-1
v_call: TRBV25-1

cdr3_aa: CASSADRGFNEQYF
d_call: TRBD1
j_call: TRBJ2-7
v_call: TRBV19

cdr3_aa: CASSPHPQGGEQFF
d_call: TRBD1
j_call: TRBJ2-1
v_call: TRBV7-9

cdr3_aa: CASSPATGGANTEAFF
d_call: TRBD1
j_call: TRBJ1-1
v_call: TRBV18

cdr3_aa: CASSLDSGGNQPQHF
d_call: NA
j_call: TRBJ1-5
v_call: TRBV3-1/TRBV3-2

cdr3_aa: CATSPPGLQDEQFF
d_call: TRBD2
j_call: TRBJ2-1
v_call: TRBV15

cdr3_aa: CASHRGAGSPLHF
d_call: NA
j_call: TRBJ1-6
v_call: TRBV19

cdr3_aa: CAISPSRQGFFTF
d_call: NA
j_call: TRBJ1-2
v_call: TRBV10-3

cdr3_aa: CATSRVSGKFYYGYTF
d_call: NA
j_call: TRBJ1-2
v_call: TRBV15

cdr3_aa: CASPGLNSYNEQFF
d_call: NA
j_call: TRBJ2-1
v_call: TRBV28

cdr3_aa: CASSIGAISYNEQFF
d_call: NA
j_call: TRBJ2-1
v_call: TRBV19

cdr3_aa: CASSFRVAGLLETQYF
d_call: TRBD2
j_call: TRBJ2-5
v_call: TRBV5-6

cdr3_aa: CASRWTILATEAFF
d_call: NA
j_call: TRBJ1-1
v_call: TRBV2

cdr3_aa: CASSSTSRYTDTQYF
d_call: TRBD2
j_call: TRBJ2-3
v_call: TRBV5-5

cdr3_aa: CASSRSGTGGLPETQYF
d_call: TRBD1
j_call: TRBJ2-5
v_call: TRBV6-2/TRBV6-3

cdr3_aa: CAWSTTSIAGELFF
d_call: NA
j_call: TRBJ2-2
v_call: TRBV30

cdr3_aa: CATSGERGSPLHF
d_call: NA
j_call: TRBJ1-6
v_call: TRBV27

cdr3_aa: CASSLDTISYEQYF
d_call: NA
j_call: TRBJ2-7
v_call: TRBV18

cdr3_aa: CASSPGAGVSYGYTF
d_call: NA
j_call: TRBJ1-2
v_call: TRBV3-1/TRBV3-2

cdr3_aa: CASNSGSGNTIYF
d_call: NA
j_call: TRBJ1-3
v_call: TRBV27

cdr3_aa: CASSFLPHEAGNTIYF
d_call: NA
j_call: TRBJ1-3
v_call: TRBV5-1

cdr3_aa: CASSFRNTEAFF
d_call: NA
j_call: TRBJ1-1
v_call: TRBV7-8

cdr3_aa: CASSRGQGGSYEQYF
d_call: TRBD1
j_call: TRBJ2-7
v_call: TRBV6-5

cdr3_aa: CASSLGGTGKSGYTF
d_call: TRBD1
j_call: TRBJ1-2
v_call: TRBV7-9

cdr3_aa: CASSPSGGALNEQFF
d_call: TRBD2
j_call: TRBJ2-1
v_call: TRBV19

cdr3_aa: CSVVGPNEQFF
d_call: NA
j_call: TRBJ2-1
v_call: TRBV29-1